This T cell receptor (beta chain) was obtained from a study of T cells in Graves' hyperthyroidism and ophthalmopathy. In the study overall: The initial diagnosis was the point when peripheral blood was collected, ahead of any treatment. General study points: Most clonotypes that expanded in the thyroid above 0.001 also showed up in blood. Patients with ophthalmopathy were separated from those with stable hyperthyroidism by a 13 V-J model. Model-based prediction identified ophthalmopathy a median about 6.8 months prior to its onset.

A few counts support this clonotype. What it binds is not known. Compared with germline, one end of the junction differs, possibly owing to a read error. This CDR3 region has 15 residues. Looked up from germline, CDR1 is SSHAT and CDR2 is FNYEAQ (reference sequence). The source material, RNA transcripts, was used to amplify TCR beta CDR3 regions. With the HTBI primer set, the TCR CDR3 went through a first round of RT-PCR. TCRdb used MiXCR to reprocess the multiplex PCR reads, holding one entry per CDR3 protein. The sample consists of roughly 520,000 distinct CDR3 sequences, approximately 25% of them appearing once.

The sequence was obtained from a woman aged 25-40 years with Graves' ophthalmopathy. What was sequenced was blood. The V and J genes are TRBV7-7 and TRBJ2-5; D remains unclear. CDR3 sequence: CASSLSPTEQETQYF. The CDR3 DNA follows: TGTGCTAGCAGCTTATCACCAACAGAACAAGAGACCCAGTACTTC.